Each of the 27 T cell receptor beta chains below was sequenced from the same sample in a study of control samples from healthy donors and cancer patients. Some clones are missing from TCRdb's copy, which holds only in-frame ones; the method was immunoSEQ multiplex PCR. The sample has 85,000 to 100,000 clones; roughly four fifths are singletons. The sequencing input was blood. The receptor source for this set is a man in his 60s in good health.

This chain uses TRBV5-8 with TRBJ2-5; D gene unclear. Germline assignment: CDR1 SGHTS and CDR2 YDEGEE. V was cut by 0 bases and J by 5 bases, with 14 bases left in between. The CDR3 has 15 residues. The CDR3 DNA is TGTGCCAGCAGCTTGGGTGGCAGCCAGGTTGAGACCCAGTACTTC. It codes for CASSLGGSQVETQYF.

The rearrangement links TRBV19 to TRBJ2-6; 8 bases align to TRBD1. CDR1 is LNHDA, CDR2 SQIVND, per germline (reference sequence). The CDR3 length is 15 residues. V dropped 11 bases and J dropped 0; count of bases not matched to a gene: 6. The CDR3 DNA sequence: TGTGCCGCCGGGACAGGCTTCTCTGGGGCCAACGTCCTGACTTTC. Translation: CAAGTGFSGANVLTF. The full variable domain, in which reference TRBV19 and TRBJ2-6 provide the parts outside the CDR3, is DGGITQSPKYLFRKEGQNVTLSCEQNLNHDAMYWYRQDPGQGLRLIYYSQIVNDFQKGDIAEGYSVSREKKESFPLTVTSAQKNPTAFYLCAAGTGFSGANVLTFGAGSRLTVL.

CDR3: CASSRWAGQGSSYNSPLHF. DNA for the CDR3: TGTGCCAGTAGCCGCTGGGCAGGGCAGGGGAGCTCCTATAATTCACCCCTCCACTTT. This chain uses TRBV19 with TRBJ1-6; D perhaps matches TRBD1 (6 bases). CDR3 length equals 19 residues. CDR1 is LNHDA, CDR2 SQIVND, per germline (reference sequence). Trimming pared 6 bases from V and 0 bases from J, leaving 21 bases between.

In DNA, the CDR3 is TGTGCCAGCTCACCGGCAGTCTCTGGAAACACCATATATTTT. It specifies CASSPAVSGNTIYF. This chain links TRBV18 with TRBJ1-3; no definite D call. There are 14 residues in the CDR3. The germline gives CDR1 KGHSH, CDR2 LQKENI. V lost 3 bases and J lost 0, with 6 bases in between.

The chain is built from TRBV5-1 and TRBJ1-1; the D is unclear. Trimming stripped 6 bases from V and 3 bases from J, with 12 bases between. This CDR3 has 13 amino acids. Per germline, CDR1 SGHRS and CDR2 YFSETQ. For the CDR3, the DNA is TGCGCCAGCACCCGAGGAGGTGACACTGAAGCTTTCTTT. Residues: CASTRGGDTEAFF.

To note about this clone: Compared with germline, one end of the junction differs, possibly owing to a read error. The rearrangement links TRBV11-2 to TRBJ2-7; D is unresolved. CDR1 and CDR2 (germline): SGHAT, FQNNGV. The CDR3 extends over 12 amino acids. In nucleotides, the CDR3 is TGTGCCAGCAGCCCGCGGCAGTACGCGCAGTACTTC. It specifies CASSPRQYAQYF.

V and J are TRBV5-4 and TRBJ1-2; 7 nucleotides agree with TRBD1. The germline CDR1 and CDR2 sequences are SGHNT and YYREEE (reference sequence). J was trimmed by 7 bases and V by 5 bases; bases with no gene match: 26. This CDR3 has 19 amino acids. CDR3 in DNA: TGTGCCAGCAGAGAAGAAGGGACAGCTACCTTTAACTATGGCGGTGGCTACACCTTC. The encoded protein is CASREEGTATFNYGGGYTF.

The CDR3 loop is CASSPDVGLPYNSPLHF. The CDR3 nucleotides are TGCGCCAGCAGCCCGGATGTGGGTCTCCCCTATAATTCACCCCTCCACTTT. The rearrangement links TRBV5-1 to TRBJ1-6; D uncertain. Trimming took off 4 bases at V and 2 bases at J, with 16 bases between the two ends. This CDR3 comprises 17 residues. Germline-derived CDR1 and CDR2 are SGHRS and YFSETQ.

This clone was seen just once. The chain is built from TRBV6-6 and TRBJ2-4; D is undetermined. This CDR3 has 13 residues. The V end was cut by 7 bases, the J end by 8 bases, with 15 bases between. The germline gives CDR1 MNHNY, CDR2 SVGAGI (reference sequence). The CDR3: CASTALGSDIQYF. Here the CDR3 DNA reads TGTGCCAGCACCGCATTGGGCAGCGACATTCAGTACTTC.

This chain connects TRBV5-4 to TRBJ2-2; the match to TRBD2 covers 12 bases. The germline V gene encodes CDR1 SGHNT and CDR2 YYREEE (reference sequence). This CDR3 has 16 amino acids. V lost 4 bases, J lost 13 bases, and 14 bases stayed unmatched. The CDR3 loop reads CASSPGLAGLGESLFF. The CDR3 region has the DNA TGTGCCAGCAGCCCTGGACTAGCGGGGCTCGGAGAGTCGCTGTTTTTT. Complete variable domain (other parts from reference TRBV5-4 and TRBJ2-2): ETGVTQSPTHLIKTRGQQVTLRCSSQSGHNTVSWYQQALGQGPQFIFQYYREEENGRGNFPPRFSGLQFPNYSSELNVNALELDDSALYLCASSPGLAGLGESLFFGEGSRLTVL.

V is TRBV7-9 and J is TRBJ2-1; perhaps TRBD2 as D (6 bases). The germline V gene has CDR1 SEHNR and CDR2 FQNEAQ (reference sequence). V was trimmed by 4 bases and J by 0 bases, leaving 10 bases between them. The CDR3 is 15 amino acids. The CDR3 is CASSSLAPSYNEQFF. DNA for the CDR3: TGTGCCAGCAGCTCACTAGCCCCCTCCTACAATGAGCAGTTCTTC.

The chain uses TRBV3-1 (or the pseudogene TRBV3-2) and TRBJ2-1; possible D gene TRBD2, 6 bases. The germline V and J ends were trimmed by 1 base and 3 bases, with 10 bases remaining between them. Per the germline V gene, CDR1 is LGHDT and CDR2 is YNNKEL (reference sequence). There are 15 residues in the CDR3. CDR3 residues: CASSQGRAGYNEQFF. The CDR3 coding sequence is TGTGCCAGCAGCCAAGGGAGGGCAGGCTACAATGAGCAGTTCTTC.

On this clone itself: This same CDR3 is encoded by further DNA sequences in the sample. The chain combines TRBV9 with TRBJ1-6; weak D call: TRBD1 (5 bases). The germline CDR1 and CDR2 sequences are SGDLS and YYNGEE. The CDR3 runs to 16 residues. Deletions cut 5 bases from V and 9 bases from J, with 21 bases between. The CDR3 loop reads CASSPLSGPQGSPLHF. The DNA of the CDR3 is TGTGCCAGCAGTCCATTAAGTGGACCCCAGGGTTCACCCCTCCACTTT.

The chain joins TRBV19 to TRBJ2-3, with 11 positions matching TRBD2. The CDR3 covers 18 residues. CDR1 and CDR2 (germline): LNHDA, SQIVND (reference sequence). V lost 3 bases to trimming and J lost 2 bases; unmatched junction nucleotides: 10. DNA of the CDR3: TGTGCCAGTAGTATTTCTAGCGGGGGGTCTCGGGTCACAGATACGCAGTATTTT. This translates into CASSISSGGSRVTDTQYF. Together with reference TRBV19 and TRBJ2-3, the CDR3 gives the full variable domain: DGGITQSPKYLFRKEGQNVTLSCEQNLNHDAMYWYRQDPGQGLRLIYYSQIVNDFQKGDIAEGYSVSREKKESFPLTVTSAQKNPTAFYLCASSISSGGSRVTDTQYFGPGTRLTVL.

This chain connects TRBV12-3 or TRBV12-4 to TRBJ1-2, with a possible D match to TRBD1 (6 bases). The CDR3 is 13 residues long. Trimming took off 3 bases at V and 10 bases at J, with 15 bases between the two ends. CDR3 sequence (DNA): TGTGCCAGCAGTTTGGTCACAGGGAGGGACTACACCTTC. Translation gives CASSLVTGRDYTF.

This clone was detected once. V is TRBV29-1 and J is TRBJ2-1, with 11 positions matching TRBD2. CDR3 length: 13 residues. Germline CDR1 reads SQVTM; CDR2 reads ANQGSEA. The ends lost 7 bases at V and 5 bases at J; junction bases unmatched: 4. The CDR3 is CSARSGRDNEQFF. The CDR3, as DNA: TGCAGCGCCCGTAGCGGGAGGGACAATGAGCAGTTCTTC.

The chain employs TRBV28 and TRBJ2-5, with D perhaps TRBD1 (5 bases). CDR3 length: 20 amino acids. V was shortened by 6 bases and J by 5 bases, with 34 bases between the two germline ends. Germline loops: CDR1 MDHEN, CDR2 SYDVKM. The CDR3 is CASRRVRGTDTERPQETQYF. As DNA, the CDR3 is TGTGCCAGCAGACGGGTTAGGGGAACGGACACGGAAAGACCTCAGGAGACCCAGTACTTC.

The chain's CDR3 is CASSFWGSGTEAFF. CDR3 bases: TGTGCCAGTAGTTTCTGGGGTAGTGGCACTGAAGCTTTCTTT. The chain combines TRBV19 with TRBJ1-1; unclear D gene. The CDR3 runs 14 residues. V lost 5 bases, J lost 4 bases, and 14 bases lay in between. CDR1 is LNHDA, CDR2 SQIVND, per germline (reference sequence).

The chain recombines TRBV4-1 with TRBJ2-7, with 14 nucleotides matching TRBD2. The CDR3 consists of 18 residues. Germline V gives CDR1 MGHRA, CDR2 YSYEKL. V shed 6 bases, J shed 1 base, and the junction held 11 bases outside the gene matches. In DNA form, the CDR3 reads TGCGCCAGCAGTCAGATACCGGGACTAGCGGGAGAGTCCTACGAGCAGTACTTC. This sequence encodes CASSQIPGLAGESYEQYF.

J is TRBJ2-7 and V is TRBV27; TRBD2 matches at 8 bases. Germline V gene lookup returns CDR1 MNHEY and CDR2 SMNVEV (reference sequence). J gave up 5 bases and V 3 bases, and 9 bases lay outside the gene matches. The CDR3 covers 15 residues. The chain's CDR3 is CASSFRGGGPDEQYF. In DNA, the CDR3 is TGTGCCAGCAGTTTTCGTGGCGGGGGGCCCGACGAGCAGTACTTC.

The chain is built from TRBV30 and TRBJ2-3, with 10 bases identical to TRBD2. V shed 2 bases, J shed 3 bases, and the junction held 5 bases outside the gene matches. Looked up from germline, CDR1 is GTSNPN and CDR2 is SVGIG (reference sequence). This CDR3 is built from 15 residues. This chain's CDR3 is CAWSHLAGETDTQYF. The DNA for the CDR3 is TGTGCCTGGAGTCATCTAGCGGGGGAAACAGATACGCAGTATTTT.

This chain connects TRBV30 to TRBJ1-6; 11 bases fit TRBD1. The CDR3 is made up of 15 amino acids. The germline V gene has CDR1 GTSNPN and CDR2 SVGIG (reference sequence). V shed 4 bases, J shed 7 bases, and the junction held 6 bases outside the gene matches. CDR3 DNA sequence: TGTGCCTGGAACGGACAGGGGGCGTTCAATTCACCCCTCCACTTT. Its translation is CAWNGQGAFNSPLHF.

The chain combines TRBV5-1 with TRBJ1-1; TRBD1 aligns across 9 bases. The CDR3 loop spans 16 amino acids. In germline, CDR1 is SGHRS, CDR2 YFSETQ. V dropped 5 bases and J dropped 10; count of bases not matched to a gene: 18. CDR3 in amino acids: CASSWATGGYQKGAFF. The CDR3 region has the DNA TGCGCCAGCAGTTGGGCGACAGGGGGTTACCAAAAAGGAGCTTTCTTT. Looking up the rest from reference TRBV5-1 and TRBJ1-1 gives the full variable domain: KAGVTQTPRYLIKTRGQQVTLSCSPISGHRSVSWYQQTPGQGLQFLFEYFSETQRNKGNFPGRFSGRQFSNSRSEMNVSTLELGDSALYLCASSWATGGYQKGAFFGQGTRLTVV.

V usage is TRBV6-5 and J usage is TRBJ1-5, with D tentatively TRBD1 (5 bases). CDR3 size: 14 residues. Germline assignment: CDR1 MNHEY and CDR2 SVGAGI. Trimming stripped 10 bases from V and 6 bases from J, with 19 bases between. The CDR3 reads CATSTETFIQPQHF. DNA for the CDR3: TGTGCCACCTCGACAGAAACCTTTATTCAGCCCCAGCATTTT.

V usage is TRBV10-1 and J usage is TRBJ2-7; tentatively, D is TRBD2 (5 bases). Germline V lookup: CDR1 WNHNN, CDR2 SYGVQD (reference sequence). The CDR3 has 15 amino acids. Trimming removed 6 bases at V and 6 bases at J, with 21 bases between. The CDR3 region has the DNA TGCGCCAGCAGCGCCCGGGTTGGGAGCTTCAGCGAGCAGTACTTC. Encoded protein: CASSARVGSFSEQYF.

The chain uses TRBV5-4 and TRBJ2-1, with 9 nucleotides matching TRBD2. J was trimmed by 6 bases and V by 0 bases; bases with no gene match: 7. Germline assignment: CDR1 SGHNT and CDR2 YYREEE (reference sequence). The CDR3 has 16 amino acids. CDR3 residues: CASSLAGGRAGNEQFF. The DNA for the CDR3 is TGTGCCAGCAGCTTGGCCGGCGGGAGGGCCGGCAATGAGCAGTTCTTC.

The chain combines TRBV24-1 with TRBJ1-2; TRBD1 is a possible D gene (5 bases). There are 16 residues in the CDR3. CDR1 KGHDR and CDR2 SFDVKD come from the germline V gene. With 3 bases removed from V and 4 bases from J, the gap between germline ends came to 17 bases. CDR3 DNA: TGTGCCACCAGTGATCCCCGTACAGGCGGGGTCTATGGCTACACCTTC. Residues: CATSDPRTGGVYGYTF.